Described below is a single T cell receptor beta chain sequence and its context. Antigen unknown. Germline V lookup: CDR1 SGHTA, CDR2 FQGTGA. This CDR3 spans 17 amino acids. Trimming removed 1 base from V and 12 bases from J, with 25 bases in between. This record comes from a study of T cells in Graves' hyperthyroidism and ophthalmopathy. Study results and limitations: Expanded thyroid clonotypes (above 0.001) were mostly also found in blood.

From RNA transcripts, TCR beta CDR3 regions were amplified. The HTBI primer set drove a first-round RT-PCR of the TCR CDR3. TCRdb re-derived calls from the multiplex PCR reads in MiXCR, one entry per CDR3 protein. This sample has hundreds of thousands of distinct CDR3 sequences, with 11% to 15% found just once. Stable disease denoted Graves' hyperthyroidism without ophthalmopathy progression within 18 months. Diagnosis of hyperthyroidism was new in patients aged 18 to 65, and its duration was under 2 months. Pregnant or lactating patients were excluded, as were those with uncontrolled infection or other autoimmune disease.

The chain has TRBV7-3 and TRBJ2-1; D tentatively fits TRBD1 or TRBD2 (5 bases each). The receptor's source is a young woman with Graves' hyperthyroidism. Sequences were obtained from blood. The CDR3 region has the DNA TGTGCCAGCAGCTTAAACCCCATGGTAGTTGGGCTTGGGGGGCAGTTCTTC. This gives the protein CASSLNPMVVGLGGQFF.